One and the same sample provided the 26 T cell receptor beta chains below, sequenced in a study of shared clonotypes between healthy human individuals. CD8 cells regarded as naive lacked CD45RO, were positively chosen for CCR7, and omitted terminally differentiated effector memory CD45RA+ cells. TCRdb keeps only in-frame clones here, not all; method: immunoSEQ multiplex PCR. This sample yields 500,000 to 700,000 clones, of which roughly 95% are seen a single time; 0.095% to 0.14% belongs to the top ten. Sequences were obtained from naive CD8+ T cells sorted from blood. These receptors were collected from a woman in her thirties in good health.

The V and J genes are TRBV28 and TRBJ1-4, with D perhaps matching TRBD1 (5 bases). Germline-derived CDR1 and CDR2 are MDHEN and SYDVKM. The V end lost 3 bases, the J end lost 5 bases, and 16 bases lay between the germline ends. This CDR3 has 16 amino acids. The CDR3 protein is CASSFGGGDINEKLFF. The CDR3 nucleotides read TGTGCCAGCAGTTTTGGGGGGGGTGACATAAATGAAAAACTGTTTTTT.

The rearrangement links TRBV2 to TRBJ2-7; 8 bases fit TRBD1. CDR3 size: 14 residues. V lost 6 bases, J lost 0 bases, and 4 bases stayed unmatched. Germline V lookup: CDR1 SNHLY, CDR2 FYNNEI. The CDR3 loop reads CASRFDRGSYEQYF. The CDR3 DNA follows: TGTGCCAGCAGATTTGACAGGGGCTCCTACGAGCAGTACTTC. The full variable domain, with the rest looked up from reference TRBV2 and TRBJ2-7, is EPEVTQTPSHQVTQMGQEVILRCVPISNHLYFYWYRQILGQKVEFLVSFYNNEISEKSEIFDDQFSVERPDGSNFTLKIRSTKLEDSAMYFCASRFDRGSYEQYFGPGTRLTVT.

The chain links TRBV5-4 to TRBJ1-2, with 8 bases identical to TRBD1. The CDR3 has 12 amino acids. Losses at the gene ends were 4 bases for V and 6 bases for J; bases not matched to a gene: 2. Per germline, CDR1 SGHNT and CDR2 YYREEE (reference sequence). CDR3 in DNA: TGTGCCAGCAGCCAGACAGGGGATGGCTACACCTTC. The encoded protein is CASSQTGDGYTF. The entire variable domain, with the rest obtained from reference TRBV5-4 and TRBJ1-2, is as follows: ETGVTQSPTHLIKTRGQQVTLRCSSQSGHNTVSWYQQALGQGPQFIFQYYREEENGRGNFPPRFSGLQFPNYSSELNVNALELDDSALYLCASSQTGDGYTFGSGTRLTVV.

The chain recombines TRBV7-6 with TRBJ2-6; D uncertain. Germline-derived CDR1 and CDR2 are SGHVS and FNYEAQ. The CDR3 spans 17 residues. Deletions cut 2 bases from V and 6 bases from J, with 17 bases between. The CDR3 nucleotides read TGTGCCAGCAGCTTATCACTCCCCTCCTCAACGGCCAACGTCCTGACTTTC. It codes for CASSLSLPSSTANVLTF.

This clone turned up a few times. This chain connects TRBV6-1 to TRBJ2-7; 10 bases line up with TRBD1. The CDR3 spans 14 residues. Per the germline V gene, CDR1 is MNHNS and CDR2 is SASEGT. After removal of 7 bases from V and 4 bases from J, the junction contained 7 bases not matched to a gene. In nucleotides, the CDR3 is TGTGCCAGCAAGCCCGGGACAGGGGCGTACGAGCAGTACTTC. Its protein is CASKPGTGAYEQYF.

The gene calls are TRBV5-4 and TRBJ1-1; the D gene is possibly TRBD1 (6 bases). The germline gives CDR1 SGHNT, CDR2 YYREEE (reference sequence). The V and J ends lost 6 bases and 1 base respectively, with 7 bases between them. There are 12 residues in the CDR3. CDR3 in amino acids: CASKQGNTEAFF. In DNA, the CDR3 is TGTGCCAGCAAACAGGGGAACACTGAAGCTTTCTTT. Full variable domain (outside the CDR3, taken from reference TRBV5-4 and TRBJ1-1): ETGVTQSPTHLIKTRGQQVTLRCSSQSGHNTVSWYQQALGQGPQFIFQYYREEENGRGNFPPRFSGLQFPNYSSELNVNALELDDSALYLCASKQGNTEAFFGQGTRLTVV.

The gene calls are TRBV28 and TRBJ2-2, with no clear D. CDR3 length: 15 residues. CDR1 and CDR2 (germline): MDHEN, SYDVKM. The V end was cut by 2 bases, the J end by 6 bases, with 13 bases between. The CDR3 reads CASSLVDALSGELFF. DNA for the CDR3: TGTGCCAGCAGTTTAGTGGACGCCCTCTCCGGGGAGCTGTTTTTT.

The rearrangement joins TRBV6-1 to TRBJ2-2; no clear D. Germline CDR1 and CDR2: MNHNS and SASEGT. V was clipped by 7 bases and J by 5 bases, with 17 bases between them. The CDR3 has 15 residues. CDR3 in DNA: TGTGCCAGCAACGTAGAAGTAGAGATTACCGGGGAGCTGTTTTTT. It yields the protein CASNVEVEITGELFF.

The chain uses TRBV27 and TRBJ2-7; tentative D call: TRBD1 (6 bases). The germline V gene has CDR1 MNHEY and CDR2 SMNVEV (reference sequence). Trimming shortened V by 3 bases and J by 3 bases, and 9 bases separated the two germline ends. The CDR3 is made up of 13 amino acids. CDR3 sequence reads: CASSFGQNYEQYF. The CDR3 DNA follows: TGTGCCAGCAGTTTTGGACAGAACTACGAGCAGTACTTC.

On this clone: Other DNA sequences within the sample encode an identical CDR3. The gene calls are TRBV2 and TRBJ2-7, with 7 bases lining up with TRBD1. The CDR3 runs to 13 residues. Losses at the gene ends were 4 bases for V and 2 bases for J; bases not matched to a gene: 2. Germline V gives CDR1 SNHLY, CDR2 FYNNEI. DNA for the CDR3: TGTGCCAGCAGTGTGACAGGGACCTACGAGCAGTACTTC. As protein: CASSVTGTYEQYF. Full variable domain (rest looked up from reference TRBV2 and TRBJ2-7): EPEVTQTPSHQVTQMGQEVILRCVPISNHLYFYWYRQILGQKVEFLVSFYNNEISEKSEIFDDQFSVERPDGSNFTLKIRSTKLEDSAMYFCASSVTGTYEQYFGPGTRLTVT.

The CDR3, as DNA: TGCGCCAGCAGCCAACCTTGGGGACAGGGGAATGAGCAGTTCTTC. Translation: CASSQPWGQGNEQFF. This chain uses TRBV4-1 with TRBJ2-1, with 10 bases lining up with TRBD1. From germline, CDR1 is MGHRA and CDR2 YSYEKL. There are 15 residues in the CDR3. Trimming at V came to 2 bases and at J to 7 bases, leaving 5 bases not matched to a gene.

The chain recombines TRBV2 with TRBJ2-2; TRBD2 agrees at 8 bases. Germline V gene data show CDR1 as SNHLY and CDR2 as FYNNEI. The CDR3 length is 12 residues. As DNA, the CDR3 is TGTGCGGCGGGAGGGAACACCGGGGAGCTGTTTTTT. This encodes CAAGGNTGELFF.

The chain combines TRBV18 with TRBJ2-7; D is undetermined. Trimming took off 5 bases at V and 3 bases at J, with 5 bases between the two ends. The CDR3 length is 11 residues. CDR1 and CDR2 (germline): KGHSH, LQKENI. The CDR3 is CASSKGYEQYF. The CDR3 DNA reads as TGTGCCAGCTCAAAAGGCTACGAGCAGTACTTC.

This chain connects TRBV15 to TRBJ1-5; D is uncertain. The CDR3 loop spans 15 amino acids. V shed 0 bases and J shed 0 bases, with 6 bases lying between them. The germline CDR1 and CDR2 sequences are LNHNV and YYDKDF (reference sequence). CDR3 protein: CATSRERVSNQPQHF. The CDR3 nucleotides are TGTGCCACCAGCAGAGAGAGGGTTAGCAATCAGCCCCAGCATTTT.

The V gene is TRBV2, the J gene TRBJ1-3, with a possible D match to TRBD1 (6 bases). The CDR3 sequence is 14 residues long. V was clipped by 2 bases and J by 3 bases, with 8 bases between them. Germline CDR1 reads SNHLY; CDR2 reads FYNNEI. The CDR3 here is CASSERDNGNTIYF. As DNA, the CDR3 is TGTGCCAGCAGTGAACGGGACAATGGAAACACCATATATTTT.

The J gene is TRBJ1-1, the V gene TRBV11-3; 9 nucleotides align to TRBD1. Germline V lookup: CDR1 SGHNT, CDR2 YENEEA. This CDR3 comprises 17 residues. Trimming cost V 5 bases and J 1 base; bases outside gene matches: 11. The CDR3 here is CASSRLGQGSGNTEAFF. Here the CDR3 DNA reads TGTGCCAGCAGCCGCCTCGGACAGGGGTCGGGGAACACTGAAGCTTTCTTT.

J is TRBJ1-1 and V is TRBV6-5, with TRBD1 as a possible D gene (5 bases). V lost 0 bases and J 0 bases, leaving 11 bases between the germline ends. In germline, CDR1 is MNHEY, CDR2 SVGAGI. The CDR3 has 16 residues. CDR3 in amino acids: CASSYSIGDLNTEAFF. The DNA of the CDR3 is TGTGCCAGCAGTTACTCGATCGGGGACCTGAACACTGAAGCTTTCTTT.

This rearrangement joins TRBV19 to TRBJ2-2; unclear D gene. With 3 bases removed from V and 9 bases from J, the gap between germline ends came to 14 bases. The CDR3 length is 14 residues. From germline, CDR1 is LNHDA and CDR2 SQIVND (reference sequence). In nucleotides, the CDR3 is TGTGCCAGTAGTATGGGATTAGGCGTCTGGGAGCTGTTTTTT. It translates to CASSMGLGVWELFF. Together with reference TRBV19 and TRBJ2-2, the CDR3 gives the full variable domain: DGGITQSPKYLFRKEGQNVTLSCEQNLNHDAMYWYRQDPGQGLRLIYYSQIVNDFQKGDIAEGYSVSREKKESFPLTVTSAQKNPTAFYLCASSMGLGVWELFFGEGSRLTVL.

V and J are TRBV7-9 and TRBJ1-5; TRBD1 might be the D (6 bases). The CDR3 is made up of 16 amino acids. V was pared by 1 base and J by 4 bases, with 14 bases between. The germline V gene has CDR1 SEHNR and CDR2 FQNEAQ (reference sequence). The CDR3 nucleotides are TGTGCCAGCAGCTTAGGCGAGGACAGTCTAAATCAGCCCCAGCATTTT. This sequence encodes CASSLGEDSLNQPQHF.

Turning to this clone: Compared with germline, one end of the junction differs, possibly owing to a read error. V is TRBV7-9 and J is TRBJ2-2; D is ambiguous. Germline lookup yields CDR1 SEHNR and CDR2 FQNEAQ (reference sequence). The CDR3 extends over 15 amino acids. CDR3 sequence (DNA): TGTGCCAGCAGCATAGCTGTCTCGAACACCGGGGAGCTGTTTTTT. Its protein product is CASSIAVSNTGELFF. The variable domain in full, completed from reference TRBV7-9 and TRBJ2-2, reads DTGVSQNPRHKITKRGQNVTFRCDPISEHNRLYWYRQTLGQGPEFLTYFQNEAQLEKSRLLSDRFSAERPKGSFSTLEIQRTEQGDSAMYLCASSIAVSNTGELFFGEGSRLTVL.

This clone is a singleton in its sample. The chain recombines TRBV11-2 with TRBJ1-3; a possible D gene is TRBD1 (6 bases). The CDR3 has 17 amino acids. CDR1 is SGHAT and CDR2 is FQNNGV in the germline V gene. Trimming cost V 5 bases and J 4 bases, with 21 bases left between them. This CDR3 reads CASSHRRGISDGNTIYF. CDR3 bases: TGTGCCAGCAGCCATCGGAGGGGGATTTCGGACGGAAACACCATATATTTT.

In this sample, this clone turned up a few times. Within the sample, other DNA sequences also encode this same CDR3. J is TRBJ2-1 and V is TRBV27, with 8 bases lining up with TRBD2. CDR3 length: 16 residues. The germline gives CDR1 MNHEY, CDR2 SMNVEV (reference sequence). Trimming took 0 bases from V and 0 from J; bases not matched to a gene: 1. In DNA form, the CDR3 reads TGTGCCAGCAGTTTATCCAGCGGGAGCTCCTACAATGAGCAGTTCTTC. Translating gives CASSLSSGSSYNEQFF.

The CDR3: CASMDRAVNTEAFF. The CDR3 DNA reads TGTGCCAGCATGGACAGGGCAGTGAACACTGAAGCTTTCTTT. The V and J genes are TRBV6-6 and TRBJ1-1, with 8 bases aligning to TRBD1. The CDR3 length is 14 residues. V gave up 7 bases and J gave up 0 bases; unmatched junction bases: 4. Per the germline V gene, CDR1 is MNHNY and CDR2 is SVGAGI (reference sequence).

V and J are TRBV6-5 and TRBJ2-2; tentatively, D is TRBD2 (5 bases). V gave up 5 bases and J gave up 6 bases, with 13 bases separating them. CDR3 size: 14 residues. Germline V gene lookup returns CDR1 MNHEY and CDR2 SVGAGI. CDR3 amino acids: CASSHKGLAGELFF. The CDR3 DNA reads as TGTGCCAGCAGTCACAAAGGACTTGCCGGGGAGCTGTTTTTT.

The CDR3 coding sequence is TGTGCCAGCAGCTTAGGACTAGCGGATTTCTACGAGCAGTACTTC. Translated, it gives CASSLGLADFYEQYF. The J gene is TRBJ2-7, the V gene TRBV11-3; 9 nucleotides align to TRBD2. Trimming cost V 1 base and J 3 bases; bases outside gene matches: 4. Germline V gene sequence: CDR1 SGHNT, CDR2 YENEEA. The CDR3 covers 15 residues.

This clone has a single count. V and J are TRBV7-9 and TRBJ2-7; unclear D gene. This CDR3 spans 15 amino acids. Deletions cut 9 bases from V and 5 bases from J, with 23 bases between. The germline gives CDR1 SEHNR, CDR2 FQNEAQ (reference sequence). CDR3 bases: TGTGCCAGTACCCCCGGGCCGGGTAACAGCCACGAGCAGTACTTC. This translates into CASTPGPGNSHEQYF.